The rows below give T cell receptor beta chains drawn from one sample of a study of cytomegalovirus exposure and HLA in healthy donors. TCRdb keeps only in-frame clones here, not all; method: immunoSEQ multiplex PCR. The table includes about 77,000 clones, approximately 78% detected once. The sample comprised PBMCs. These receptors were taken from a man in his forties in good health and CMV-seronegative. Both conserved end residues are part of each CDR3. D genes are given only for firm matches. The size entry is marked missing in some rows and otherwise reads once, few, many or a size class.

d_gene: .; v_gene: TRBV6-6; abundance: .; j_gene: TRBJ1-1; CDR3aa: CASSYSSTVRVAFF; CDR3nt: TGTGCCAGCAGTTACTCGAGTACGGTGAGGGTAGCTTTCTTT
d_gene: .; v_gene: TRBV10-3; abundance: .; j_gene: TRBJ1-2; CDR3aa: CAISESVWGLNRDYGYTF; CDR3nt: TGTGCCATCAGTGAGTCGGTGTGGGGCCTCAACCGGGACTATGGCTACACCTTC
d_gene: .; v_gene: TRBV18; abundance: .; j_gene: TRBJ1-4; CDR3aa: CASSPWAFNEKLFF; CDR3nt: TGTGCCAGCTCACCATGGGCGTTTAATGAAAAACTGTTTTTT
d_gene: TRBD2; v_gene: TRBV27; abundance: .; j_gene: TRBJ2-3; CDR3aa: CASLDGGGGDTQYF; CDR3nt: TGTGCCAGCCTAGACGGGGGGGGAGGAGATACGCAGTATTTT
d_gene: TRBD1; v_gene: TRBV5-4; abundance: .; j_gene: TRBJ2-5; CDR3aa: CASSFGDRGPLGEQYF; CDR3nt: TGTGCCAGCAGCTTTGGGGACAGGGGCCCTTTGGGGGAGCAGTACTTC
d_gene: .; v_gene: TRBV5-8; abundance: .; j_gene: TRBJ1-2; CDR3aa: CASSIGRVTNYGYTF; CDR3nt: TGTGCCAGCAGCATAGGCAGGGTAACAAACTATGGCTACACCTTC
d_gene: TRBD1; v_gene: TRBV5-4; abundance: .; j_gene: TRBJ2-7; CDR3aa: CASSPDRGRDEQYF; CDR3nt: TGTGCCAGCAGCCCGGACAGGGGAAGGGACGAGCAGTACTTC
d_gene: .; v_gene: TRBV7-9; abundance: once; j_gene: TRBJ2-1; CDR3aa: CASSSIMGLPLSSYNEQFF; CDR3nt: TGTGCCAGCAGCTCCATTATGGGACTTCCCCTGAGCTCCTACAATGAGCAGTTCTTC
d_gene: .; v_gene: TRBV5-1; abundance: .; j_gene: TRBJ1-3; CDR3aa: CASSLETGGNTIYF; CDR3nt: TGCGCCAGCAGCTTGGAGACAGGTGGAAACACCATATATTTT
d_gene: TRBD1; v_gene: TRBV29-1; abundance: .; j_gene: TRBJ1-2; CDR3aa: CSVEGQTGGRYTF; CDR3nt: TGCAGCGTTGAAGGACAAACAGGGGGCAGGTACACCTTC
d_gene: .; v_gene: TRBV19; abundance: .; j_gene: TRBJ1-3; CDR3aa: CASSIGTDSGNTIYF; CDR3nt: TGTGCCAGTAGTATAGGGACAGACTCTGGAAACACCATATATTTT
d_gene: .; v_gene: TRBV5-1; abundance: .; j_gene: TRBJ2-1; CDR3aa: CASSLGDTFNEQFF; CDR3nt: TGCGCCAGCAGCTTGGGGGACACCTTCAATGAGCAGTTCTTC
d_gene: .; v_gene: TRBV6-1; abundance: .; j_gene: TRBJ1-4; CDR3aa: CASRQQTDSNEKLFF; CDR3nt: TGTGCCAGCAGACAACAGACAGACTCAAATGAAAAACTGTTTTTT
d_gene: .; v_gene: TRBV6-5; abundance: .; j_gene: TRBJ1-6; CDR3aa: CASSYRTENSPLHF; CDR3nt: TGTGCCAGCAGTTACAGGACAGAAAATTCACCCCTCCACTTT
d_gene: TRBD2; v_gene: TRBV11-3; abundance: .; j_gene: TRBJ2-3; CDR3aa: CASSYSGGTDTQYF; CDR3nt: TGTGCCAGCAGCTATAGCGGGGGTACAGATACGCAGTATTTT
d_gene: .; v_gene: TRBV7-9; abundance: .; j_gene: TRBJ2-7; CDR3aa: CASTRSEDGEQYF; CDR3nt: TGTGCCAGCACGAGATCCGAGGATGGCGAGCAGTACTTC
d_gene: .; v_gene: TRBV4-2; abundance: .; j_gene: TRBJ2-3; CDR3aa: CASSRGGPGGLGTDTQYF; CDR3nt: TGTGCCAGCAGCCGGGGGGGCCCGGGGGGCCTAGGGACAGATACGCAGTATTTT
d_gene: .; v_gene: TRBV7-3; abundance: .; j_gene: TRBJ1-2; CDR3aa: CASSTRQGGYTF; CDR3nt: TGTGCCAGCAGCACCCGACAAGGTGGCTACACCTTC
d_gene: TRBD1; v_gene: TRBV9; abundance: .; j_gene: TRBJ1-6; CDR3aa: CASSRTHRDRGNSPLHF; CDR3nt: TGTGCCAGCAGCCGCACCCACCGGGACAGGGGAAATTCACCCCTCCACTTT
d_gene: .; v_gene: TRBV5-5; abundance: .; j_gene: TRBJ2-3; CDR3aa: CASSYGQEGDTQYF; CDR3nt: TGTGCCAGCAGCTACGGACAGGAGGGGGATACGCAGTATTTT
d_gene: TRBD2; v_gene: TRBV2; abundance: .; j_gene: TRBJ2-7; CDR3aa: CASSRLRGALREQYF; CDR3nt: TGTGCCAGCAGTCGACTGCGGGGGGCTCTACGAGAGCAGTACTTC
d_gene: TRBD1; v_gene: TRBV2; abundance: .; j_gene: TRBJ2-7; CDR3aa: CASSPLGTGSHEQYF; CDR3nt: TGTGCCAGCAGTCCCCTGGGGACAGGGTCCCACGAGCAGTACTTC
d_gene: .; v_gene: TRBV29-1; abundance: .; j_gene: TRBJ1-3; CDR3aa: CSAATGSSGNTIYF; CDR3nt: TGCAGCGCCGCAACAGGGTCCTCTGGAAACACCATATATTTT
d_gene: .; v_gene: TRBV2; abundance: once; j_gene: TRBJ1-6; CDR3aa: CASSMSRADNSPLHF; CDR3nt: TGTGCCAGCAGCATGTCCCGAGCCGATAATTCACCCCTCCACTTT
d_gene: .; v_gene: TRBV9; abundance: .; j_gene: TRBJ1-2; CDR3aa: CASSGRGGAGGYTF; CDR3nt: TGTGCCAGCAGCGGAAGAGGGGGGGCTGGCGGCTACACCTTC
d_gene: .; v_gene: TRBV6-1; abundance: few; j_gene: TRBJ2-7; CDR3aa: CASRRLGVPEQYF; CDR3nt: TGTGCCAGCAGAAGGCTAGGGGTACCCGAGCAGTACTTC
d_gene: .; v_gene: TRBV12-2; abundance: .; j_gene: TRBJ2-2; CDR3aa: CASRPRGTGELFF; CDR3nt: TGTGCAAGTCGCCCCAGGGGTACCGGGGAGCTGTTTTTT
d_gene: TRBD1; v_gene: TRBV9; abundance: .; j_gene: TRBJ1-6; CDR3aa: CASSETGVYNSPLHF; CDR3nt: TGTGCCAGCAGCGAGACAGGGGTCTATAATTCACCCCTCCACTTT
d_gene: .; v_gene: TRBV6-6; abundance: once; j_gene: TRBJ1-4; CDR3aa: CASLRGTEDEKLFF; CDR3nt: TGTGCCAGCCTAAGGGGGACCGAGGATGAAAAACTGTTTTTT
d_gene: .; v_gene: TRBV5-1; abundance: .; j_gene: TRBJ2-2; CDR3aa: CASSSGRQANTGELFF; CDR3nt: TGCGCCAGCAGTTCGGGACGACAGGCGAACACCGGGGAGCTGTTTTTT
d_gene: TRBD1; v_gene: TRBV7-9; abundance: .; j_gene: TRBJ2-3; CDR3aa: CATKTGSLSLGTDTQYF; CDR3nt: TGTGCCACTAAGACAGGGAGCCTGTCTCTGGGGACAGATACGCAGTATTTT
d_gene: .; v_gene: TRBV7-6; abundance: .; j_gene: TRBJ1-1; CDR3aa: CASSLGGIRNTEAFF; CDR3nt: TGTGCCAGCAGCTTAGGGGGCATTCGGAACACTGAAGCTTTCTTT
d_gene: .; v_gene: TRBV5-1; abundance: .; j_gene: TRBJ1-2; CDR3aa: CASSLQGDDYGYTF; CDR3nt: TGCGCCAGCAGCTTACAGGGAGACGACTATGGCTACACCTTC
d_gene: .; v_gene: TRBV18; abundance: .; j_gene: TRBJ1-4; CDR3aa: CASSPQEGREKLFF; CDR3nt: TGTGCCAGCTCACCACAGGAGGGTAGGGAAAAACTGTTTTTT
d_gene: TRBD1; v_gene: TRBV5-4; abundance: .; j_gene: TRBJ1-2; CDR3aa: CASSSGQGDNYGYTF; CDR3nt: TGTGCCAGCAGCTCAGGACAGGGGGATAACTATGGCTACACCTTC
d_gene: TRBD1; v_gene: TRBV5-1; abundance: once; j_gene: TRBJ2-7; CDR3aa: CASGPGTVLYEQYF; CDR3nt: TGCGCCAGCGGACCCGGGACAGTTTTATACGAGCAGTACTTC
d_gene: .; v_gene: TRBV30; abundance: .; j_gene: TRBJ2-4; CDR3aa: CAWSRWQGLNIQYF; CDR3nt: TGTGCCTGGAGTCGCTGGCAGGGTTTAAACATTCAGTACTTC
d_gene: .; v_gene: TRBV7-2; abundance: .; j_gene: TRBJ2-5; CDR3aa: CASSLGSRQGQETQYF; CDR3nt: TGTGCCAGCAGCTTAGGATCTCGCCAGGGGCAAGAGACCCAGTACTTC